This TCR beta chain was found in a study of T cells in Graves' hyperthyroidism and ophthalmopathy (dated by TCRdb to the late 2010s). In terms of the full investigation: Peripheral blood samples were taken at initial diagnosis, before any treatment was given. TCR Vbeta CDR3 sequencing of 120 to 150 peripheral blood samples (43 ophthalmopathy, about 80 hyperthyroidism and approximately 17 progressor patients) is reported in the paper. A discovery cohort of approximately 100 patients, roughly 40 with Graves' ophthalmopathy and 55 to 60 with stable Graves' hyperthyroidism, was used to find distinguishing TCR V-J signatures. Following sampling, methimazole starting at 30 mg daily was given to hyperthyroidism patients, and high-dose intravenous methylprednisolone was given to ophthalmopathy patients. Prospective prediction of ophthalmopathy was tested in an independent validation cohort of 18 to 20 hyperthyroidism patients and around 16 patients who later progressed to ophthalmopathy. The roughly 91 discovery patients were randomly split 7:3 into training and test sets. Thyroid tissue and blood T-cell repertoires from about six Graves' hyperthyroidism patients were also compared in the study. Points the paper makes about the study in general: In validation, the model predicted progression to ophthalmopathy a median of roughly 6.2 months before onset, with about 70% sensitivity and roughly 79% specificity. Most expanded thyroid clonotypes (frequency above 0.001) were also detected in blood, suggesting blood repertoires may reflect thyroid immune responses. Sample size was not statistically predetermined, and blinding of investigators to group allocation was not performed. A 13 V-J signature model separated ophthalmopathy from stable hyperthyroidism, with around 91% sensitivity and approximately 81% specificity in cross-validation and 80%/75% in testing.

This clonotype showed up just a few times. Its antigen remains unidentified. The junction does not match germline at one end; this may be a read error. The TCR beta CDR3 regions were amplified from the RNA transcripts. For the first round of RT-PCR on the TCR CDR3, the HTBI primer set was used together with the Qiagen OneStep RT-PCR kit. Libraries were constructed in a second round of multiplex PCR, after which size selection and purification were carried out. Libraries were sequenced paired-end with 100 bp reads on an Illumina HiSeq2000. In the paper's pipeline: SOAPnuke was used to process the raw data, with reads discarded if the reads contained adapters or uncalled bases, had a mean Phred below 15, or lacked an exact constant-primer or identifier match. COPE v1.2.5 was used to merge the high-quality paired reads, and each unique nucleotide sequence was defined as a clonotype. MiTCR v1.1 was used to align clonotypes to the IMGT TRBV, TRBD and TRBJ reference segments. Analysis was restricted to V-J combinations with a frequency above 0.0001, which covered about 99% of repertoires. A TCS score was defined as the ratio between F50 (clonal expansion) and ExV (chaos), using BLOSUM62-based TCRdist between CDR3 peptides within each V-J. Welch's t-statistics and random forest reduced some 510 V-J features to about 12, which were used in a naive Bayes classifier (R e1071). The public reads were run again by TCRdb, first through fastp at Q25 and then through MiXCR, and only productive beta chains were kept. Identical CDR3 protein sequences are pooled into one entry, listed with their most common genes and DNA. It is TCRdb's table, rather than the study itself, that gives the V and J calls and clone size. The sample contains hundreds of thousands of distinct CDR3 sequences, about a sixth of them found a single time. The ten largest make up roughly 3.4% of the sample.

Taken from cysteine to phenylalanine, the CDR3 has 15 residues. The retained sequence is limited to the CDR3, 45 bases, with the frame set at the first base. CDR1 and CDR2 (DFQATT, SNEGSKA) derive from the germline V gene (reference sequence). Moderately to severely active disease, a Clinical Activity Score of at least 3, a NOSPECS grade of at least 4, and a duration under 3 months were present in ophthalmopathy patients. Exclusion was applied to patients with uncontrolled infections, other autoimmune diseases, pregnancy or lactation. Diagnoses were based on clinical symptoms, serum thyroxine and TRAb, thyroid ultrasound and orbital computed tomography. Ficoll-Paque density gradient centrifugation was used to isolate PBMCs from around 9.1 ml of fresh peripheral blood. Total RNA was extracted using Trizol reagent, and RNA quality was assessed on an Agilent 2100 Bioanalyzer.

Source material: blood. The TCR was taken from a woman aged 40 to 49 with Graves' ophthalmopathy. This chain joins TRBV20-1 to TRBJ2-2; 8 middle bases align to TRBD2. The encoded CDR3 is CSARGAGVGTGELSF. At the DNA level, the sequence is TGCAGTGCTAGAGGAGCGGGAGTTGGAACCGGGGAGCTGTCTTTT.